Presented here are 18 T cell receptor beta chains from one specimen sequenced in a study of shared clonotypes between healthy human individuals (TCRdb year 2020). The library was made by the immunoSEQ multiplex PCR assay. The table comes from immuneACCESS by way of TCRdb, which keeps in-frame sequences with V and J called. Part of the clones is missing from these tables; in studies checked, under half for an unresolved V gene and the rest for unknown reasons. Recorded for this sample are over 2 million clones; less than 95% of them occurred a single time. 0.85% to 1.2% of the sample is in the top ten clones. For the CD8 naive samples, CD45RO-negative cells were positively selected for CCR7, yielding a CD45RA+CCR7+ population from which TemRA cells were excluded. Sequencing input: naive CD8+ T cells sorted from blood. The cell subset or site label on this specimen signifies: CD45RA+CCR7+. These receptors were collected from a man younger than 35 in good health.

Points on this clone: Other DNA variants within this sample encode the same CDR3. V gene TRBV7-9 combines with J gene TRBJ2-5; 16 bases are a match to TRBD2. V dropped 3 bases and J dropped 2; count of bases not matched to a gene: 0. This CDR3 contains 16 residues. Germline CDR1 reads SEHNR; CDR2 reads FQNEAQ (reference sequence). CDR3 bases: TGTGCCAGCAGCTTGGGACTAGCGGGAGGGCAAGAGACCCAGTACTTC. This translates into CASSLGLAGGQETQYF.

This sequence joins TRBV27 and TRBJ2-7; 9 positions match TRBD1. The CDR3 extends over 14 amino acids. V gave up 6 bases and J gave up 2 bases; unmatched junction bases: 5. Germline loops: CDR1 MNHEY, CDR2 SMNVEV (reference sequence). CDR3 sequence: CASSPTGGTYEQYF. For the CDR3, the DNA is TGTGCCAGCAGCCCGACAGGGGGAACCTACGAGCAGTACTTC.

Here the CDR3 reads CASSYGVGHEQYF. In DNA, the CDR3 is TGTGCCAGCAGTTACGGGGTTGGCCACGAGCAGTACTTC. This chain uses TRBV6-5 with TRBJ2-5; D is ambiguous. The J call is uncertain, as TRBJ2-7 better fits the DNA end. Germline V gene lookup returns CDR1 MNHEY and CDR2 SVGAGI. This CDR3 spans 13 amino acids.

Remarks on this clone: In the same sample, other DNA sequences code for this CDR3. CDR3 protein: CASSELGTGELFF. CDR3 nucleotides: TGCGCCAGCAGTGAGCTAGGGACCGGGGAGCTGTTTTTT. This sequence joins TRBV10-2 and TRBJ2-2; D gene ambiguous. The V end was cut by 2 bases, the J end by 5 bases, with 6 bases between. Germline V CDR1 and CDR2: WSHSY, SAAADI. The CDR3 runs to 13 residues.

About this clone itself: The sample contains more than one DNA sequence encoding this CDR3. The chain links TRBV28 to TRBJ2-7; D is uncertain. Germline lookup yields CDR1 MDHEN and CDR2 SYDVKM. The CDR3 sequence is 12 residues long. The V and J ends lost 3 bases and 2 bases respectively, with 5 bases between them. CDR3 protein: CASSLGTYEQYF. In DNA, the CDR3 is TGTGCCAGCAGTTTGGGTACCTACGAGCAGTACTTC.

J is TRBJ2-7 and V is TRBV4-1; the match to TRBD2 covers 8 bases. The J segment lost 0 bases and the V segment lost 4 bases, leaving 8 bases of the junction unmatched. The germline CDR1 and CDR2 sequences are MGHRA and YSYEKL. The CDR3 runs 16 residues. CDR3 DNA sequence: TGCGCCAGCAGCCTAGAAAGCCTAGCGGGCTCCTACGAGCAGTACTTC. Residues: CASSLESLAGSYEQYF.

This clone was detected only once. J is TRBJ2-7 and V is TRBV7-9; D gene ambiguous. The CDR3 runs 14 residues. Germline CDR1 SEHNR, CDR2 FQNEAQ (reference sequence). Between the trimmed V and J ends, which lost 1 base and 5 bases, there was a span of 12 bases. The CDR3 protein is CASSLGLMSHEQYF. As DNA, the CDR3 is TGTGCCAGCAGCTTAGGTCTGATGAGCCACGAGCAGTACTTC.

The chain uses TRBV19 and TRBJ2-5, with no clear D. From germline, CDR1 is LNHDA and CDR2 SQIVND (reference sequence). The CDR3 length is 13 residues. Trimming pared 3 bases from V and 5 bases from J, leaving 10 bases between. This chain's CDR3 is CASSIIARETQYF. The DNA of the CDR3 is TGTGCCAGTAGTATCATCGCTCGGGAGACCCAGTACTTC.

With respect to this clone: This specimen includes other DNA sequences encoding the same CDR3. This rearrangement joins TRBV7-2 to TRBJ2-7, with D possibly being TRBD2 (5 bases). Trimming removed 1 base at V and 0 bases at J, with 7 bases between. Per the germline V gene, CDR1 is SGHTA and CDR2 is FQGNSA. The CDR3 totals 14 residues. CDR3 region: CASSLGLASYEQYF. The CDR3 DNA reads as TGTGCCAGCAGCTTAGGTCTAGCCTCCTACGAGCAGTACTTC.

This chain joins TRBV5-6 and TRBJ1-5, with 8 positions matching TRBD1. With V trimmed by 4 bases and J by 6 bases, 9 bases remained unmatched. The CDR3 is 15 amino acids. The germline gives CDR1 SGHDT, CDR2 YYEEEE. The CDR3 DNA sequence: TGTGCCAGCAGCCCTTTCACAGGGGGAGGTCAGCCCCAGCATTTT. Amino acids: CASSPFTGGGQPQHF.

The chain combines TRBV10-2 with TRBJ1-2, with D maybe TRBD1 (6 bases). This CDR3 has 12 amino acids. V lost 10 bases, J lost 4 bases, and 13 bases lay in between. Looked up from germline, CDR1 is WSHSY and CDR2 is SAAADI. The CDR3 here is CATKQGSYGYTF. DNA for the CDR3: TGCGCCACCAAACAGGGCAGCTATGGCTACACCTTC.

V gene TRBV7-8 combines with J gene TRBJ2-5; TRBD1 is a possible D gene (5 bases). The CDR3 spans 14 residues. Germline loops: CDR1 SGHVS, CDR2 FQNEAQ. The V and J ends lost 3 bases and 2 bases respectively, with 10 bases between them. CDR3 protein: CASSLVGVQETQYF. As DNA, the CDR3 is TGTGCCAGCAGCTTGGTAGGGGTTCAAGAGACCCAGTACTTC. The full variable domain, rest sourced from reference TRBV7-8 and TRBJ2-5, is GAGVSQSPRYKVAKRGQDVALRCDPISGHVSLFWYQQALGQGPEFLTYFQNEAQLDKSGLPSDRFFAERPEGSVSTLKIQRTQQEDSAVYLCASSLVGVQETQYFGPGTRLLVL.

The chain carries TRBV27 and TRBJ2-7; 8 positions agree with TRBD2. The junction had 10 bases not matched to a gene; V was cut back by 3 bases and J by 3 bases. CDR1 MNHEY and CDR2 SMNVEV come from the germline V gene (reference sequence). CDR3 length equals 16 residues. The CDR3 nucleotides read TGTGCCAGCAGTTTTACGGCGGGGGGCTCCAACTACGAGCAGTACTTC. Translation gives CASSFTAGGSNYEQYF.

The chain combines TRBV29-1 with TRBJ2-7, with unresolved D. The germline gives CDR1 SQVTM, CDR2 ANQGSEA. V was clipped by 0 bases and J by 3 bases, with 6 bases between them. This CDR3 has 12 residues. The CDR3 DNA reads as TGCAGCGTTGAAGAGCGAGGCTACGAGCAGTACTTC. Amino acid sequence: CSVEERGYEQYF.

The rearrangement links TRBV9 to TRBJ1-3; perhaps TRBD1 as D (5 bases). The germline V and J ends were trimmed by 0 bases and 2 bases, with 9 bases remaining between them. The CDR3 extends over 15 amino acids. Germline V gene lookup returns CDR1 SGDLS and CDR2 YYNGEE. CDR3 amino acids: CASSVAGQTGNTIYF. The CDR3 region has the DNA TGTGCCAGCAGCGTAGCGGGGCAAACTGGAAACACCATATATTTT.

The CDR3 sequence: CASGPVRQGPYNEQFF. As DNA, the CDR3 is TGTGCTAGTGGCCCCGTTAGACAGGGCCCCTACAATGAGCAGTTCTTC. This sequence joins TRBV12-5 and TRBJ2-1; 7 positions match TRBD1. Germline values: CDR1 LGHNT, CDR2 FRNRAP. The CDR3 sequence is 16 residues long. With 6 bases clipped from V and 2 bases from J, the junction kept 10 bases outside the gene matches.

The chain employs TRBV4-1 and TRBJ1-5, with D maybe TRBD1 (6 bases). The CDR3 is made up of 16 amino acids. The germline gives CDR1 MGHRA, CDR2 YSYEKL. V dropped 3 bases and J dropped 0 bases, with 12 bases sitting between them. The CDR3 region has the DNA TGCGCCAGCAGCCAGGCCGGGACAACTAGCAATCAGCCCCAGCATTTT. Amino acids: CASSQAGTTSNQPQHF.

The chain links TRBV30 to TRBJ2-5, with TRBD1 matching over 8 bases. The CDR3 loop spans 14 amino acids. Germline CDR1 is GTSNPN and CDR2 is SVGIG (reference sequence). V gave up 5 bases and J gave up 5 bases; unmatched junction bases: 10. CDR3 coding DNA: TGTGCCTGGTGCAAAAGGACAGGGAGGGAGACCCAGTACTTC. It encodes CAWCKRTGRETQYF.